This T cell receptor (beta chain) was sequenced in a study of beta chain features in type 1 diabetes (dated by TCRdb to 2016 to 2018). At the level of the whole study: Patients and healthy donors did not differ in mean age, gender distribution, total cell number or subset yield. A total of roughly 99 million sorted cells were examined across all samples, and the number of cells per subset was strongly correlated with RNA yield. The study compared the TCRB repertoires of sorted circulating CD4+ T cell subsets in recently diagnosed type 1 diabetes patients with those in matched healthy donors. Naive and central memory subsets were obtained from all 30 or so donors, but regulatory and stem cell-like memory subsets were isolated from only 8 patients and roughly 8 healthy donors. Beyond this particular receptor, the publication reports: Fewer insertions and more nucleotide deletions at VDJ recombination sites were observed in patients with type 1 diabetes, implying thymic rearrangement abnormalities. HLA sub-analyses involved small numbers of individuals, so any influence of HLA type on TCRB rearrangement remained unresolved. Sequencing cDNA rather than genomic DNA could over-represent highly expressing activated cells, although activation and CD3 levels did not differ between groups. A moderate but significant shortening of TCRB CDR3 length was observed in type 1 diabetes patients in all four CD4+ subsets. Shorter templates might have been favored by PCR, but patient and control samples were amplified and corrected together, so both groups would have been affected equally by any skew. Naive, central memory and regulatory TCRB repertoires appeared to be more similar among patients than among healthy donors.

The High Capacity cDNA Reverse Transcription Kit was used to reverse transcribe all of the isolated RNA, meaning that expressed TCRB transcripts were what got sequenced. Deep immunoSEQ sequencing was applied to naive, central memory and regulatory T cell samples, giving an average of roughly 3.5 million total reads per sample. Sorted cells were lysed in RLT buffer and RNA was extracted with DNase-treated RNeasy Micro or Mini kits, depending on cell number. Each cell subset was processed separately to prevent cross-contamination, with patient and healthy donor samples processed together. TCRB sequences were amplified from cDNA with the immunoSEQ multiplex PCR, producing 87-bp fragments spanning the CDR3 region. Amplicons were sequenced on the Illumina HiSeq platform. Processing in the source paper ran as follows. PCR bias was corrected computationally using synthetic template baselines, and reads within Hamming distance 2 were collapsed, with unmergeable singletons discarded. Reads were aligned against IMGT to assign V, D and J genes, CDR3 length and insertions or deletions at six rearrangement sites. Within each subset, clonotype counts were normalized to sorted cell number, after which true diversity and Gini coefficients were computed with the tcR R package. The overlap coefficient, calculated on TCRB nucleotide sequences, was used to quantify repertoire sharing. TCRdb took over this immuneACCESS table, retaining in-frame rearrangements with V and J assigned. Such tables are incomplete; in checked studies, under half of the missing clones stem from an unresolved V gene, and the remainder is unexplained. The V and J calls and clone size come from that table; D and trimming were worked out from the DNA. The sample includes about 320,000 clones, with approximately 14% observed a single time. The ten most abundant clones make up approximately 6.7% of the sample.

Each donor gave one peripheral blood draw, approximately 0.11 L on average, collected into heparinised tubes. Using a panel that included CD45RO, CCR7, CD25, CD127, CD95 and CD27, naive, central memory, regulatory and stem cell-like memory CD4+ T cells were sorted on a BD FACSAria II. All sorted populations exceeded 95% purity. PBMCs were isolated immediately by Lymphoprep density gradient centrifugation and stained directly without culture. So that batch effects would be minimized, each experiment stained and sorted samples in pairs, pairing one healthy donor with one patient. With regard to this clone: Its specific antigen is unknown. No base quality values were provided; no much bigger clone lies one nucleotide off.

V is pared back by 3 bases and J by 6 bases, with 17 bases lying between the germline termini. CDR1 and CDR2 were assigned from the germline V gene as MNHEY and SVGAGI. The CDR3, cysteine through phenylalanine, is 15 amino acids long. The retained sequence is limited to the CDR3, 45 bases, with the frame set at the first base. The origin of this receptor is a man younger than 45 in good health. Recombination joined TRBV6-5 with TRBJ1-2, with the identity of the D gene unclear. The sample consisted of central memory CD4+ T cells from blood. The DNA sequence is TGTGCCAGCAGTTATCTGCCCACGAAAAATAATGGCTACACCTTC. Its coded protein is CASSYLPTKNNGYTF.